Below are 6 T cell receptor beta chains sequenced from a single sample in a study of T cell clonality in common variable immunodeficiency. Libraries were prepared by immunoSEQ multiplex PCR; TCRdb keeps only in-frame clonotypes and omits some of them. The repertoire shows fewer than 70,000 clones, none seen only once; the top ten take 1.5% to 2%. The sample was peripheral blood mononuclear cells. Receptor source: a person aged 18 to 75 in good health.

This clone was seen at least ten times. The CDR3 bases that were read are TGTGCCAGTAGTGGCGGGAGTTCCTACAATGAG. It translates to CASSGGSSYNE. The entire CDR3 sequence reads CASSGGSSYNEQFF. V usage is TRBV19 and J usage is TRBJ2-1; 7 nucleotides agree with TRBD2. The read halts 3 residues ahead of the CDR3 end, with the missing end drawn from the germline J gene. Germline CDR1 LNHDA, CDR2 SQIVND (reference sequence). The CDR3 length is 14 residues. The V and J ends lost 5 bases and 1 base, in that order; junction bases with no gene match: 2.

This clone was recorded at least ten times. The read is 3 residues too short to cover the CDR3 end, so that end is filled in from the germline J gene. The chain carries TRBV5-6 and TRBJ2-1; 7 bases match TRBD1. V lost 3 bases and J lost 5; bases outside the gene matches: 8. The CDR3 loop spans 15 amino acids. Germline lookup yields CDR1 SGHDT and CDR2 YYEEEE. The CDR3 sequence: CASSSPRQGHNEQFF. The DNA read from the CDR3 is TGTGCCAGCAGCTCACCGAGACAGGGTCACAATGAG.

This clone was seen repeatedly, ten times or more. The read ends 3 residues before the CDR3 terminus; that terminus is restored from the germline J gene. The gene calls are TRBV5-4 and TRBJ2-5; a weak D match, TRBD2 (6 bases). This CDR3 contains 14 residues. From germline, CDR1 is SGHNT and CDR2 YYREEE (reference sequence). Trimming pared 0 bases from V and 1 base from J, leaving 7 bases between. CDR3 DNA (partial): TGTGCCAGCAGCTTGGTTAGCGGCCAAGAGACC. Its protein is CASSLVSGQET. The whole CDR3 protein reads CASSLVSGQETQYF.

This clone was found many times. The read is 3 residues too short to cover the CDR3 end, so that end is filled in from the germline J gene. The chain combines TRBV14 with TRBJ2-7; TRBD1 might be the D (5 bases). Germline CDR1 is SGHDN and CDR2 is FVKESK. V was trimmed by 6 bases and J by 4 bases, leaving 16 bases between them. CDR3 length: 14 residues. CDR3 in amino acids: CASSSPGNDYEQYF. The sequenced CDR3 bases are TGTGCCAGCAGTAGTCCAGGGAACGATTACGAG.

This clone was detected many times. The read falls 3 residues short of the CDR3 end, and the missing part is taken from the germline J gene. The genes are TRBV20-1 and TRBJ2-3; D gene unclear. This CDR3 is 14 amino acids long. Germline loops: CDR1 DFQATT, CDR2 SNEGSKA (reference sequence). V dropped 5 bases and J dropped 0 bases, with 12 bases sitting between them. CDR3 DNA (partial): TGCAGTGCTCCCCTCGGTGCTAGCACAGATACG. Translation: CSAPLGASTDT. In full, the CDR3 is CSAPLGASTDTQYF.

At least ten counts were recorded for this clone. The read stops 3 residues short of the end of the CDR3; the missing end is completed from the germline J gene. This chain links TRBV4-2 with TRBJ2-7, with 10 bases identical to TRBD2. The CDR3 runs to 16 residues. V dropped 1 base and J dropped 0; count of bases not matched to a gene: 3. Germline CDR1 and CDR2: LGHNA and YNFKEQ. Partial CDR3 DNA: TGTGCCAGCAGCCAAGGGACTAGCGGTAACTCCTACGAG. It specifies CASSQGTSGNSYE. From start to end, the CDR3 is CASSQGTSGNSYEQYF.